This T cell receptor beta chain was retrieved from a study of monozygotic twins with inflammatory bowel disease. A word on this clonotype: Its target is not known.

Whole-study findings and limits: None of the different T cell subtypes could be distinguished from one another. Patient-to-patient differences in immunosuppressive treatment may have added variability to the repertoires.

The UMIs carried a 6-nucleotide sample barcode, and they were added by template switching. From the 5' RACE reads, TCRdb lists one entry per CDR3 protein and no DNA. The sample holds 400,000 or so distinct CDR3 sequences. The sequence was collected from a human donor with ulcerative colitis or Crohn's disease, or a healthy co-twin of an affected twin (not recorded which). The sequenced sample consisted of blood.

This chain's CDR3 is CASSRYSGELFF. J is TRBJ2-2 and V is TRBV6-2 or TRBV6-3. This CDR3 spans 12 amino acids. Germline V lookup: CDR1 MNHEY, CDR2 SVGEGT.